This TCR beta chain was recorded in a study of siplizumab effects on memory and regulatory T cells. Findings and caveats of the study: There appeared to be greater diversity in naive T cells than in memory cells, and naive T cells seemed major contributors to the alloresponse.

The protocol was immunoSEQ multiplex PCR, while the TCRdb copy is restricted to in-frame clones and leaves out a portion. Of tens of thousands of clones in the sample, under 95% were seen once. About this clone: Its antigen is undetermined.

CDR3 size: 17 residues. Trimming removed 3 bases from V and 0 bases from J, with 18 bases in between. Germline V gene data show CDR1 as SGHAT and CDR2 as FQNNGV. The sample taken for sequencing was CD8+ T cells sorted from blood. J is TRBJ2-7 and V is TRBV11-2, with a weak D call TRBD1 (6 bases). The clonotype was recovered from a human donor in good health. The DNA of the CDR3 is TGTGCCAGCAGCTTCCCCCGGACAGTCCGGAGCTCCTACGAGCAGTACTTC. Protein product: CASSFPRTVRSSYEQYF. Combining the CDR3 with reference TRBV11-2 and TRBJ2-7 gives the whole variable domain EAGVAQSPRYKIIEKRQSVAFWCNPISGHATLYWYQQILGQGPKLLIQFQNNGVVDDSQLPKDRFSAERLKGVDSTLKIQPAKLEDSAVYLCASSFPRTVRSSYEQYFGPGTRLTVT.